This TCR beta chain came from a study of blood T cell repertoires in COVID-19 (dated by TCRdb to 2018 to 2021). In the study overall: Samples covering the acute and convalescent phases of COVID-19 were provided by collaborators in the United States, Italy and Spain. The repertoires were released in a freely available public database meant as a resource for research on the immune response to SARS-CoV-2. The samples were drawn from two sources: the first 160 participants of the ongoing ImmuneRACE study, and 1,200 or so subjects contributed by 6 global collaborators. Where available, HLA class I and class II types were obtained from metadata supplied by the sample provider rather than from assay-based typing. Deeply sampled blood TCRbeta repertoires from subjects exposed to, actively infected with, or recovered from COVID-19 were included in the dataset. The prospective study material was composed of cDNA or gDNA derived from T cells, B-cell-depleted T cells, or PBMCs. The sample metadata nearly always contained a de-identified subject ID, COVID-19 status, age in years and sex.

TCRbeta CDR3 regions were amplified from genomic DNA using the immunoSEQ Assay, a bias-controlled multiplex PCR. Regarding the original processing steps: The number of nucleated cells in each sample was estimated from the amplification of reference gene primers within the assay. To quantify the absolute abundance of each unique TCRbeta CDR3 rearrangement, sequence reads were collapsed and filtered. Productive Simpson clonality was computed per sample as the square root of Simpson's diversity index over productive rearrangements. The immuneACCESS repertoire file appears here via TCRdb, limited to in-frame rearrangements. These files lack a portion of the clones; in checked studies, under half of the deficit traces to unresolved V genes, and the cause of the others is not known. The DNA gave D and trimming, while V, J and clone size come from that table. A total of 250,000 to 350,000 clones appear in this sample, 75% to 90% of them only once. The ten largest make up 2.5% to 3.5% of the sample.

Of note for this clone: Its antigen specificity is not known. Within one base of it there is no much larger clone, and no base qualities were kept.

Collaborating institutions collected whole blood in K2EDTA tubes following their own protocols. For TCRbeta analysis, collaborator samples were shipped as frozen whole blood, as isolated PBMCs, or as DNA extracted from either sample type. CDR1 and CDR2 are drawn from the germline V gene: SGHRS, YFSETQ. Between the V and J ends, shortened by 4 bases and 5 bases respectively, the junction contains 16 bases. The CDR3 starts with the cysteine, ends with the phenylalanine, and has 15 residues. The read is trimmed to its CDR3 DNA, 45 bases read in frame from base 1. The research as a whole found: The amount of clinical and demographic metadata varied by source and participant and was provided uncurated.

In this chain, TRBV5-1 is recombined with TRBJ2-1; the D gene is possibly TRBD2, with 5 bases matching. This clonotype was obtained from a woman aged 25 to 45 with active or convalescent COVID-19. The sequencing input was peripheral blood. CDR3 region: CASSPDFMTHNEQFF. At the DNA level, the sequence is TGCGCCAGCAGCCCGGACTTCATGACACACAATGAGCAGTTCTTC.